A selection of T cell receptor beta chains follows, all from one sample in a study of PD-1 blockade in mismatch repair-deficient tumors. TCRdb keeps only in-frame clones here, not all; method: immunoSEQ multiplex PCR. The repertoire includes about 120,000 clones, around 87% of them detected once, and approximately 13% sits in the top ten. The source material was peripheral blood, sampled 44 weeks after starting pembrolizumab. Receptors were obtained from an adult with mismatch repair-deficient cancer. Both conserved end residues are part of each CDR3. The D gene is left open where the match is weak. Only some rows state a clone size, as once, few, many or a class for expanded clones.

>TRBV5-1|-|TRBJ2-2|-
CASSHPLGLNTGELFF
TGCGCCAGCAGCCACCCGCTGGGACTCAACACCGGGGAGCTGTTTTTT
>TRBV4-3|-|TRBJ2-3|-
CASSQDFPTDTDTQYF
TGCGCCAGCAGCCAAGATTTTCCTACCGACACAGATACGCAGTATTTT
>TRBV27|-|TRBJ2-2|-
CASRKWAGELFF
TGTGCCAGCAGGAAGTGGGCCGGGGAGCTGTTTTTT
>TRBV7-2|-|TRBJ1-5|-
CASSSLGMGNQPQHF
TGTGCCAGCAGCTCGCTAGGGATGGGCAATCAGCCCCAGCATTTT
>TRBV5-4|-|TRBJ2-7|TRBD2
CASSLRLAGGYEQYF
TGTGCCAGCAGCTTGAGGCTAGCGGGAGGGTACGAGCAGTACTTC
>TRBV11-1|-|TRBJ2-5|TRBD2
CASSFSALAGRETQYF
TGTGCCAGCAGCTTTAGTGCCCTAGCGGGAAGAGAGACCCAGTACTTC
>TRBV11-1|once|TRBJ2-1|-
CASSLFPDSYNEQFF
TGTGCCAGCAGCTTATTCCCCGACAGCTACAATGAGCAGTTCTTC
>TRBV10-3|once|TRBJ2-3|TRBD2
CAISKTSGDSTDTQYF
TGTGCCATCAGTAAAACTAGCGGAGACTCCACAGATACGCAGTATTTT
>TRBV10-3|-|TRBJ2-7|-
CAISESTGSGYEQYF
TGTGCCATCAGTGAGTCGACGGGGTCCGGCTACGAGCAGTACTTC
>TRBV6-5|-|TRBJ2-7|TRBD2
CASSPGTSSYEQYF
TGTGCCAGCAGCCCCGGGACTAGCAGCTACGAGCAGTACTTC
>TRBV29-1|-|TRBJ2-7|-
CSGQTSSYEQYF
TGCAGCGGGCAGACAAGCTCCTACGAGCAGTACTTC
>TRBV2|-|TRBJ2-5|TRBD1
CASSPGQGAETQYF
TGTGCCAGCTCCCCGGGACAGGGGGCAGAGACCCAGTACTTC
>TRBV5-1|-|TRBJ2-6|-
CASSLGDGRHSGANVLTF
TGCGCCAGCAGCTTGGGGGACGGCCGACACTCTGGGGCCAACGTCCTGACTTTC
>TRBV19|-|TRBJ1-5|-
CASSIRQSQNQPQHF
TGTGCCAGTAGTATAAGACAATCGCAGAATCAGCCCCAGCATTTT
>TRBV6-5|-|TRBJ1-5|TRBD1
CASSINRGNQPQHF
TGTGCCAGCAGTATCAACAGGGGTAATCAGCCCCAGCATTTT
>TRBV6-6|-|TRBJ1-5|TRBD1
CASRTGNQPQHF
TGTGCCAGCAGGACAGGGAATCAGCCCCAGCATTTT
>TRBV5-1|few|TRBJ1-2|-
CASSLDPGLSGYTF
TGCGCCAGCAGCTTGGATCCAGGACTCTCTGGCTACACCTTC
>TRBV7-9|-|TRBJ1-5|-
CASSLSSNQPQHF
TGTGCCAGCAGCTTAAGCAGCAATCAGCCCCAGCATTTT
>TRBV4-3|-|TRBJ2-7|TRBD2
CASSQITSGRFHEQYF
TGCGCCAGCAGCCAAATCACTAGCGGGAGGTTCCACGAGCAGTACTTC
>TRBV4-3|-|TRBJ2-7|-
CASSQDNSAYEQYF
TGCGCCAGCAGCCAAGACAATAGCGCCTACGAGCAGTACTTC
>TRBV25-1|-|TRBJ1-2|-
CASSDLADRHPYGYTF
TGTGCCAGCAGTGATTTGGCTGACAGGCATCCCTATGGCTACACCTTC
>TRBV2|-|TRBJ2-7|-
CASSVRGGPYEQYF
TGTGCCAGCAGTGTAAGGGGAGGACCCTACGAGCAGTACTTC
>TRBV7-9|-|TRBJ1-3|-
CASKGSEQISGNTIYF
TGTGCCAGCAAGGGGTCTGAACAGATCTCTGGAAACACCATATATTTT
>TRBV28|-|TRBJ2-7|-
CASRRVGSWYEQYF
TGTGCCAGCAGGAGGGTGGGGAGTTGGTACGAGCAGTACTTC
>TRBV5-4|-|TRBJ1-2|-
CASSLGREWVYGYTF
TGTGCCAGCAGCTTGGGACGAGAGTGGGTCTATGGCTACACCTTC
>TRBV5-4|-|TRBJ2-3|TRBD2
CASSLTSGYDDTQYF
TGTGCCAGCAGCCTGACTAGCGGTTATGATGATACGCAGTATTTT
>TRBV11-1|-|TRBJ2-1|TRBD2
CASSLGFSGSRIGEQFF
TGTGCCAGCAGCCTGGGGTTTAGCGGGAGTCGGATCGGTGAGCAGTTCTTC
>TRBV28|few|TRBJ2-7|TRBD1
CASSRTGDYEQYF
TGTGCCAGCAGTCGGACAGGGGACTACGAGCAGTACTTC
>TRBV11-1|-|TRBJ1-1|-
CASSCPCLGNTEAFF
TGTGCCAGCAGCTGCCCCTGTCTAGGTAACACTGAAGCTTTCTTT
>TRBV10-3|-|TRBJ2-2|TRBD2
CAISESIGLAGIRNTGELFF
TGTGCCATCAGTGAGTCAATAGGACTAGCGGGGATTAGGAACACCGGGGAGCTGTTTTTT
>TRBV6-5|once|TRBJ2-7|-
CASSYGQHGEQYF
TGTGCCAGCAGTTACGGGCAGCACGGCGAGCAGTACTTC
>TRBV5-1|-|TRBJ1-4|-
CASSSPGHLEKLFF
TGCGCCAGCAGCTCCCCGGGACACTTGGAAAAACTGTTTTTT
>TRBV19|-|TRBJ2-1|-
CASTFGTGSYNEQFF
TGTGCCAGTACCTTTGGGACTGGGTCCTACAATGAGCAGTTCTTC
>TRBV9|-|TRBJ2-1|-
CATQPGSSYNEQFF
TGTGCCACCCAACCGGGGAGCTCCTACAATGAGCAGTTCTTC
>TRBV30|once|TRBJ2-3|-
CAWSADSVSTDTQYF
TGTGCCTGGAGTGCTGATAGCGTTAGCACAGATACGCAGTATTTT
>TRBV19|few|TRBJ2-7|TRBD2
CASSVTGTSGYEQYF
TGTGCCAGTAGTGTTACCGGGACTAGCGGCTACGAGCAGTACTTC
>TRBV7-9|-|TRBJ1-1|-
CASILGADKAFF
TGTGCCAGCATTCTAGGGGCCGACAAAGCTTTCTTT